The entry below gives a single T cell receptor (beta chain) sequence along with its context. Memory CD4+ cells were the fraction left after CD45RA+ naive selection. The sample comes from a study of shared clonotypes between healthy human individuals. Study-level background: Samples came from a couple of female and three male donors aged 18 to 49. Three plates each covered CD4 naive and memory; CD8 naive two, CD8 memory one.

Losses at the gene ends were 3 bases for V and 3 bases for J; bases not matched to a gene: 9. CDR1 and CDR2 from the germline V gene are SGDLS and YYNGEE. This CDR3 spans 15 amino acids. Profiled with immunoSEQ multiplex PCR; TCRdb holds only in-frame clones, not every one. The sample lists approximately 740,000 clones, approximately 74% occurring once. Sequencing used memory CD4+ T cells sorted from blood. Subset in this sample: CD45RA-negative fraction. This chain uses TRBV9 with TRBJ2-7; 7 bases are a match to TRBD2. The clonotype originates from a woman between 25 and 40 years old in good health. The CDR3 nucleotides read TGTGCCAGCAGCGCCGGGGAGGGCAGACTCTACGAGCAGTACTTC. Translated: CASSAGEGRLYEQYF. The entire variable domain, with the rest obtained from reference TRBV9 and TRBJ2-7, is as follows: DSGVTQTPKHLITATGQRVTLRCSPRSGDLSVYWYQQSLDQGLQFLIQYYNGEERAKGNILERFSAQQFPDLHSELNLSSLELGDSALYFCASSAGEGRLYEQYFGPGTRLTVT.